This TCR beta chain originates from a study of cytomegalovirus exposure and HLA in healthy donors. The CDR3 is 17 residues long. The ends were cut back, 6 bases at V and 0 bases at J, with 18 bases in the middle. Germline lookup yields CDR1 SNHLY and CDR2 FYNNEI. Amplification used 60 Vbeta primers and 13 Jbeta primers. Clones were sequenced by immunoSEQ multiplex PCR, and TCRdb holds only the in-frame ones, with some missing. The sample records about 160,000 clones, 80% to 85% being singletons. The gene calls are TRBV2 and TRBJ2-1, with D possibly TRBD2 on 5 matching bases. Material: PBMCs. This clonotype was obtained from a girl aged 2-15 years in good health and CMV-seropositive. The CDR3 here is CASRARGASSSYNEQFF. The CDR3 DNA reads TGTGCCAGCAGAGCCCGGGGAGCGTCCAGCTCCTACAATGAGCAGTTCTTC.